This T cell receptor (beta chain) was identified in a study of cytomegalovirus exposure and HLA in healthy donors. Germline CDR1 SGHRS, CDR2 YFSETQ. The CDR3 contains 13 residues. Turning to this clone: One end of the junction varies from germline; a read error may be responsible.

This PCR relied on a set of 60 Vbeta primers and 13 Jbeta primers. In the study's own analysis: Per a later analysis, the number of unique TCR beta chains was about 80 million, of which 9 million to 12 million were shared. Clones were sequenced by immunoSEQ multiplex PCR, and TCRdb holds only the in-frame ones, with some missing. D and trimming come from the DNA, and the V and J calls and clone size come from that table. The sample has about 120,000 clones; under 90% are singletons. The genes are TRBV5-1 and TRBJ1-1; no firm D call. Sequencing input: PBMCs. This receptor was identified in a female donor in good health and CMV-seropositive. CDR3 sequence: CASRLDLNTEAFF. The DNA of the CDR3 is TGCGCCAGCAGATTGGACTTGAACACTGAAGCTTTCTTT.